These T cell receptor beta chains were read from a single sample in a study of T cell responses to AZD1222 COVID-19 vaccine. Only in-frame clones appear in the TCRdb table, and some are missing; sequencing was by immunoSEQ multiplex PCR. The data show approximately 150,000 clones, 91% seen once. The material was peripheral blood, obtained 28 days after the second AZD1222 dose. These receptors all come from an adult who received the AZD1222 COVID-19 vaccine. The CDR3 runs from the conserved cysteine through the conserved F or W. Each record gives: clone size, J gene, D gene, V gene, CDR3 DNA, CDR3 protein. The D gene is left open where the match is weak. Clone size is shown for a subset of rows, as once, few, many or a class of expanded clone.

>NA|TRBJ2-2|NA|TRBV5-6
TGTGCCAGCAGCTTGGACGGGTCTGCGAACACCGGGGAGCTGTTTTTT
CASSLDGSANTGELFF
>NA|TRBJ2-1|TRBD1|TRBV4-1
TGCGCCAGCAGCCAAGAAGTGGTATGGCGGGACAGGAGCTTGTTCGAGCAGTTCTTC
CASSQEVVWRDRSLFEQFF
>NA|TRBJ2-7|TRBD2|TRBV24-1
TGTGCCACCAGTGATGGACTAGCGGGGGGCCGCAACGAGCAGTACTTC
CATSDGLAGGRNEQYF
>few|TRBJ2-5|TRBD2|TRBV4-1
TGCGCCAGCAGCCAGGGCGTAGCGGGAAAGTTAGAGACCCAGTACTTC
CASSQGVAGKLETQYF
>NA|TRBJ2-1|TRBD1|TRBV27
TGTGCCAGCAAACCCGGGACAGGGATCTACAATGAGCAGTTCTTC
CASKPGTGIYNEQFF
>NA|TRBJ1-5|NA|TRBV6-5
TGTGCCAGCAGGGCGACCGGAGGACCCCAGCATTTT
CASRATGGPQHF
>NA|TRBJ1-4|NA|TRBV19
TGTGCCAGTAGTATAGGCAATGAAAAACTGTTTTTT
CASSIGNEKLFF
>NA|TRBJ2-1|TRBD2|TRBV7-9
TGTGCCAGCAGCCTACTAGCGGGCTCATCCTACAATGAGCAGTTCTTC
CASSLLAGSSYNEQFF
>NA|TRBJ2-1|TRBD2|TRBV19
TGTGCCAGTAGTAAGACTAGCGGGGCTTACAATGAGCAGTTCTTC
CASSKTSGAYNEQFF
>NA|TRBJ2-7|NA|TRBV23-1
TGCGCCAGCAGAGAGGAGGGTCGCATCTACGAGCAGTACTTC
CASREEGRIYEQYF
>NA|TRBJ1-5|NA|TRBV14
TGTGCCAGCAGCCAGGGCCCAGAGTATAGCAATCAGCCCCAGCATTTT
CASSQGPEYSNQPQHF
>NA|TRBJ1-2|NA|TRBV7-2
TGTGCCAGCAGCTTAGATTCCCTCTATGGCTACACCTTC
CASSLDSLYGYTF
>NA|TRBJ2-3|NA|TRBV9
TGTGCCAGCAGCGCGGGCCTCAGCACAGATACGCAGTATTTT
CASSAGLSTDTQYF
>NA|TRBJ2-3|TRBD2|TRBV30
TGTGCCTGGAGCGCGGGACTAGCGGGGGGTAGTGCAGATACGCAGTATTTT
CAWSAGLAGGSADTQYF
>NA|TRBJ1-4|NA|TRBV24-1
TGTGCCACCTCCAACCCCGGCGGGGTCACGCGGGGAAGGGAAAAACTGTTTTTT
CATSNPGGVTRGREKLFF
>NA|TRBJ2-3|TRBD2|TRBV7-2
TGTGCCAGCAGCTTAGCGGGGACTAGCGGCACAGATACGCAGTATTTT
CASSLAGTSGTDTQYF
>NA|TRBJ1-5|NA|TRBV3-1/TRBV3-2
TGTGCCAGCAGCCAAGATTGGGGTGGTGATCAGCCCCAGCATTTT
CASSQDWGGDQPQHF
>NA|TRBJ1-1|NA|TRBV27
TGTGCCAGCAGTTTAGAGAGACGTGGAAATGCGCTTTTCTTT
CASSLERRGNALFF
>NA|TRBJ2-5|NA|TRBV7-9
TGTGCCAGCAGCTTCCAGGACAGCTCGAAGGGGGAGACCCAGTACTTC
CASSFQDSSKGETQYF
>few|TRBJ1-5|TRBD1|TRBV29-1
TGCAGCGTTTCACAGGGGTCGAAGGATCAGCCCCAGCATTTT
CSVSQGSKDQPQHF
>NA|TRBJ1-2|TRBD1|TRBV4-2
TGTGCCAGCAGCCATGCCGCGGGACAGCGAACGGATGGCTACACCTTC
CASSHAAGQRTDGYTF
>NA|TRBJ2-1|TRBD2|TRBV7-9
TGTGCCAGCAGCTTAACCGGGGGGGCTTTAAATGAGCAGTTCTTC
CASSLTGGALNEQFF
>NA|TRBJ1-6|TRBD1|TRBV10-3
TGTGCCATTGCGCCGGGACAGGGGAAGGCGGGTAATTCACCCCTCCACTTT
CAIAPGQGKAGNSPLHF
>NA|TRBJ1-5|NA|TRBV18
TGTGCCAGCTCACCAGAGAAAGATCAGCCCCAGCATTTT
CASSPEKDQPQHF
>NA|TRBJ1-2|NA|TRBV2
TGTGCCAGCAAGATACAGAGAAACTATGGCTACACCTTC
CASKIQRNYGYTF
>NA|TRBJ2-3|NA|TRBV7-3
TGTGCCAGCAGCCTCGGACTTCCTGTCCTCCAAGATACGCAGTATTTT
CASSLGLPVLQDTQYF
>NA|TRBJ2-1|NA|TRBV3-1/TRBV3-2
TGTGCCAGCAGGCTTCGGGGTGATTTTTCTGGCAATGAGCAGTTCTTC
CASRLRGDFSGNEQFF
>NA|TRBJ1-3|NA|TRBV30
TGTGCCTGGAGTGTATTTTCTACCTCCGTCGGGGGAAACACCATATATTTT
CAWSVFSTSVGGNTIYF
>NA|TRBJ2-3|NA|TRBV5-1
TGCGCCAGCAAACAGGGGGGGGCCAAAGATACGCAGTATTTT
CASKQGGAKDTQYF
>once|TRBJ2-1|TRBD2|TRBV9
TGTGCCAGCAGCGTAGAGATTCGCGGGAGGGGAGGTGAGCAGTTCTTC
CASSVEIRGRGGEQFF
>NA|TRBJ2-2|NA|TRBV15
TGTGCCACCAGCGGCCTTAGGGATACTGGTAGCACCGGGGAGCTGTTTTTT
CATSGLRDTGSTGELFF
>NA|TRBJ1-2|NA|TRBV19
TGTGCCAGTGTCAATAACGGGAACTATGGCTACACCTTC
CASVNNGNYGYTF
>NA|TRBJ1-5|NA|TRBV6-5
TGTGCCAGCACCTCCACAGGGTCTCACAATCAGCCCCAGCATTTT
CASTSTGSHNQPQHF
>once|TRBJ2-5|TRBD1|TRBV5-1
TGCGCCAGCAGCTTGGCCAGGGGGGAGACCCAGTACTTC
CASSLARGETQYF
>NA|TRBJ1-2|NA|TRBV5-1
TGCGCCAGCAGCTTGGGGGGGCCAGGTTCTGGCTACACCTTC
CASSLGGPGSGYTF
>once|TRBJ1-4|TRBD1|TRBV6-4
TGTGCCAGCACGTGTAGGGACAGGGGTGAAGGTAATGAAAAACTGTTTTTT
CASTCRDRGEGNEKLFF
>NA|TRBJ2-1|NA|TRBV5-1
TGCGCCAGCAGCCTAAACAGCAATGAGCAGTTCTTC
CASSLNSNEQFF
>NA|TRBJ2-2|NA|TRBV5-6
TGTGCCAGCAGCTTGGTGCGGTGGGGAGCGAACACCGGGGAGCTGTTTTTT
CASSLVRWGANTGELFF
>NA|TRBJ1-1|NA|TRBV2
TGTGCCAGCACCCGGAGGTGGCCGAACACTGAAGCTTTCTTT
CASTRRWPNTEAFF
>NA|TRBJ1-5|NA|TRBV5-6
TGTGCCAGCAGCTTGGGGGTCTATAATCAGCCCCAGCATTTT
CASSLGVYNQPQHF